The clone carrying this T cell receptor (beta chain) showed up just a few times. Its antigen is unidentified. This sample is drawn from a study of T-cell reconstitution after alpha-beta-depleted transplantation in children. Germline loops: CDR1 SQVTM, CDR2 ANQGSEA. The CDR3 sequence is 14 residues long. V gave up 6 bases and J gave up 2 bases; unmatched junction bases: 9. Study-wide findings and caveats: One year after transplant, T-cell counts and diversity came mostly from newly produced T cells.

A library of TCRbeta sequences, prepared with unique molecular identifiers, was generated. TCRdb re-derived calls from the PCR reads in MiXCR, one entry per CDR3 protein. This sample carries around 450,000 distinct CDR3 sequences, around two fifths of them seen once, and the ten largest clones take 27%. This specimen consisted of PBMCs, obtained before TCRalphabeta/CD19-depleted stem cell transplant. This sequence originates from a girl aged 2 to 10 with aplastic anemia, due to receive a stem cell transplant. The V call is TRBV29-1, the J call TRBJ2-7; 8 bases agree with TRBD1. The CDR3 sequence: CSVGDPGGPYEQYF. The DNA of the CDR3 is TGCAGCGTAGGGGACCCAGGGGGCCCCTACGAGCAGTACTTC.